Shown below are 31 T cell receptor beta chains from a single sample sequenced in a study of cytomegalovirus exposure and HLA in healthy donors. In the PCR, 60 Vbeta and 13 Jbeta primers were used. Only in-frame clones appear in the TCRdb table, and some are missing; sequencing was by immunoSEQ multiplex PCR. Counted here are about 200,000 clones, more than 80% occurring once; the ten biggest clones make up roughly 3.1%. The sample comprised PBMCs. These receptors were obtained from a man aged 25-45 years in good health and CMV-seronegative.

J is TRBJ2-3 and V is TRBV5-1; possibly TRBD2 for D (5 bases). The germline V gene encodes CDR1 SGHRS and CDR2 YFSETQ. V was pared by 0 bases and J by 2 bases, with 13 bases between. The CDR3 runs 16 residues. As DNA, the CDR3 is TGCGCCAGCAGCTTGGTTCTCGGACTTAACACAGATACGCAGTATTTT. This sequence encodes CASSLVLGLNTDTQYF. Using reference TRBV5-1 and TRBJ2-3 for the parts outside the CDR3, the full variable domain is KAGVTQTPRYLIKTRGQQVTLSCSPISGHRSVSWYQQTPGQGLQFLFEYFSETQRNKGNFPGRFSGRQFSNSRSEMNVSTLELGDSALYLCASSLVLGLNTDTQYFGPGTRLTVL.

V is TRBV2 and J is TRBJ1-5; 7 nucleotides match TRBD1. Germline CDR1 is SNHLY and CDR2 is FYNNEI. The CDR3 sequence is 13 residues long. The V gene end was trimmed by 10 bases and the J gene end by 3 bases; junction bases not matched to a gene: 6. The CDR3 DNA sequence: TGTGCCACCTCAGGGGGTATCAATCAGCCCCAGCATTTT. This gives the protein CATSGGINQPQHF. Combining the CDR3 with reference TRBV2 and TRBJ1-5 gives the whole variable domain EPEVTQTPSHQVTQMGQEVILRCVPISNHLYFYWYRQILGQKVEFLVSFYNNEISEKSEIFDDQFSVERPDGSNFTLKIRSTKLEDSAMYFCATSGGINQPQHFGDGTRLSIL.

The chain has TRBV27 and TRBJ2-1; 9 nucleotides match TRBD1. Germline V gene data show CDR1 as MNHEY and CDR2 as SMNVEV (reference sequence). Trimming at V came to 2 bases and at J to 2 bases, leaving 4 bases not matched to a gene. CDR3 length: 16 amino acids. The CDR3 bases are TGTGCCAGCAGTTTAATGGGACAGGGAACCTACAATGAGCAGTTCTTC. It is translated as CASSLMGQGTYNEQFF.

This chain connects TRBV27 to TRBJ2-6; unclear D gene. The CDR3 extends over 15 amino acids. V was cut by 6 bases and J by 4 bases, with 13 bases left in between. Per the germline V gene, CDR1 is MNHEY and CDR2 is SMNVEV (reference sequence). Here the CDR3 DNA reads TGTGCCAGCAGCCCTAGAGGCCCCGGGGCCAACGTCCTGACTTTC. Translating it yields CASSPRGPGANVLTF.

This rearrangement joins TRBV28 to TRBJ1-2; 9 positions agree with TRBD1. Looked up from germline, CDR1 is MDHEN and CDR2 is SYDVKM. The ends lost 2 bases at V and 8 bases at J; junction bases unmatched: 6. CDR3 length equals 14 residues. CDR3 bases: TGTGCCAGCAGTTTAAGTGGACAGGGGAGCGGCTACACCTTC. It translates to CASSLSGQGSGYTF.

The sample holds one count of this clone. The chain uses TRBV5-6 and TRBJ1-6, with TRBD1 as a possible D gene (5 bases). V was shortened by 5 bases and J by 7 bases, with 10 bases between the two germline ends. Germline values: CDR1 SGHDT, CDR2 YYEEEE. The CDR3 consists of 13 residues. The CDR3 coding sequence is TGTGCCAGCAGGCGTCGGGGGAATTCACCCCTCCACTTT. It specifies CASRRRGNSPLHF.

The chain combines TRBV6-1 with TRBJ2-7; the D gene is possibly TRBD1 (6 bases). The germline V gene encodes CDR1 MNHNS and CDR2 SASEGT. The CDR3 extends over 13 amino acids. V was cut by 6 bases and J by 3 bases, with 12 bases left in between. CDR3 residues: CASRSTGRYEQYF. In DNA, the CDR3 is TGTGCCAGCAGATCAACAGGGCGCTACGAGCAGTACTTC.

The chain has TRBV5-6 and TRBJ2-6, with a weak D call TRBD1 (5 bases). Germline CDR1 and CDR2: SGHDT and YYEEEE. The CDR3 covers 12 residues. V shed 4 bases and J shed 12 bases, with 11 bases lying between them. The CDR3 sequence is CASSVGVGVLTF. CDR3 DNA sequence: TGTGCCAGCAGCGTAGGGGTCGGCGTCCTGACTTTC.

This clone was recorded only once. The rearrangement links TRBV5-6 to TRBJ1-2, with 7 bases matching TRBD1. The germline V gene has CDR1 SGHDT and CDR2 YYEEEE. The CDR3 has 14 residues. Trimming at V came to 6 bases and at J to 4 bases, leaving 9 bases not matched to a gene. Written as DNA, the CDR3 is TGTGCCAGCAACCTACAGGGGCTCTCCTATGGCTACACCTTC. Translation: CASNLQGLSYGYTF.

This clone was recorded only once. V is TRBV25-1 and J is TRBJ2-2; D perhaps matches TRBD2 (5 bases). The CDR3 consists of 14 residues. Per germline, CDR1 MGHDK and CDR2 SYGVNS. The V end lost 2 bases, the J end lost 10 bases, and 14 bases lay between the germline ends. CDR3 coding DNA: TGTGCCAGCAGTGAACACGGTACGGAGGAGGAGCTGTTTTTT. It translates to CASSEHGTEEELFF.

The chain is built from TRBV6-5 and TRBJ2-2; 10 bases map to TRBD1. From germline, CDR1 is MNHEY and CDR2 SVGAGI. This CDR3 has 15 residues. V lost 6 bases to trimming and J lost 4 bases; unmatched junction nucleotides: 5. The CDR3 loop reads CASSRQGAGTGELFF. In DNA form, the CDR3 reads TGTGCCAGCAGCCGACAGGGGGCGGGCACCGGGGAGCTGTTTTTT.

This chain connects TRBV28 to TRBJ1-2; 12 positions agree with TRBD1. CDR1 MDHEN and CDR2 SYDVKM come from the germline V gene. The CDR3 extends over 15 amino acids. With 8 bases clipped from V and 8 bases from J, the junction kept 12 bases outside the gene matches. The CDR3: CASWAGTGGSRGYTF. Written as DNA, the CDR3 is TGTGCCAGCTGGGCCGGGACAGGGGGCTCGAGGGGCTACACCTTC.

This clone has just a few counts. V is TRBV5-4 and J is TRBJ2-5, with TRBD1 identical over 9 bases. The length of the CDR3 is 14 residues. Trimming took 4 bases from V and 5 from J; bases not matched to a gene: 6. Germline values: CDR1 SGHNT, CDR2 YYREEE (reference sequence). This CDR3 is CASSPRTGEETQYF. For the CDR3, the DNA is TGTGCCAGCAGCCCCCGGACAGGGGAGGAGACCCAGTACTTC. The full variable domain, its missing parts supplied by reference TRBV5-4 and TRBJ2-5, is ETGVTQSPTHLIKTRGQQVTLRCSSQSGHNTVSWYQQALGQGPQFIFQYYREEENGRGNFPPRFSGLQFPNYSSELNVNALELDDSALYLCASSPRTGEETQYFGPGTRLLVL.

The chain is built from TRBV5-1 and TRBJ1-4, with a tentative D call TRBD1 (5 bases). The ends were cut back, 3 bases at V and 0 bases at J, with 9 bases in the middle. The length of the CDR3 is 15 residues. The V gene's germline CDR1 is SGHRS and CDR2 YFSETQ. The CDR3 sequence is CASSWAGSTNEKLFF. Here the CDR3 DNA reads TGCGCCAGCAGCTGGGCAGGGTCAACTAATGAAAAACTGTTTTTT.

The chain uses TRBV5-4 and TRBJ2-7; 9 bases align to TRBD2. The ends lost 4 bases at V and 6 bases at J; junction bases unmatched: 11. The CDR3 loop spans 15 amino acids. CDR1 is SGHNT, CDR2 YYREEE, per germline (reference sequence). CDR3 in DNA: TGTGCCAGCAGCGCGAGAGCCCTAGCGGGGCGCGAGCAGTACTTC. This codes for CASSARALAGREQYF.

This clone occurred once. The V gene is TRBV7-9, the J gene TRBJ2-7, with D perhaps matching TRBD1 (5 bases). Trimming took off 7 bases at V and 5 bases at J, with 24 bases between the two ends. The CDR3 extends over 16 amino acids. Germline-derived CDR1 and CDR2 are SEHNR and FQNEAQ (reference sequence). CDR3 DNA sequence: TGTGCCAGCACCACTTATGGGGAAGGGGATGGCCACGAGCAGTACTTC. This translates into CASTTYGEGDGHEQYF.

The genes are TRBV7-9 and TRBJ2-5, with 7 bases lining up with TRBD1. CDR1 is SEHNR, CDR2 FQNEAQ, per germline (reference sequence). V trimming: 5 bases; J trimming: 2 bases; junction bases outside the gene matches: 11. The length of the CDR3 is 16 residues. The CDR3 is CASSTRQGRGQETQYF. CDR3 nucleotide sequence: TGTGCCAGCAGCACTAGACAGGGAAGGGGGCAAGAGACCCAGTACTTC.

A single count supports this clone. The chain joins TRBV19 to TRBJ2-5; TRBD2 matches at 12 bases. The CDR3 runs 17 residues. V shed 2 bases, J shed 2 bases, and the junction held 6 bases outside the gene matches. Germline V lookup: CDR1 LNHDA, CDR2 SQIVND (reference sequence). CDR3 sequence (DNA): TGTGCCAGTAGTATAAGGGGACTAGCGGGCCGTCAAGAGACCCAGTACTTC. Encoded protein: CASSIRGLAGRQETQYF.

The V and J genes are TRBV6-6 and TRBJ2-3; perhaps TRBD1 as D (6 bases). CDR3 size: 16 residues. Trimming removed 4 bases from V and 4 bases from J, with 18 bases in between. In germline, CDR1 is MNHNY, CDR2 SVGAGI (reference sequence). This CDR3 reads CASSFGTTGSPDTQYF. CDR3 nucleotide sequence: TGTGCCAGCAGTTTCGGTACCACAGGGAGTCCAGATACGCAGTATTTT.

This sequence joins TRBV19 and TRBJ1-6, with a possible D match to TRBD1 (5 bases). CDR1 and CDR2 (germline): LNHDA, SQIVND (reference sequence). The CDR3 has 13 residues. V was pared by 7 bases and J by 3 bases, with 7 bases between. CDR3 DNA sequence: TGTGCCAGTATAGGGGACTATAATTCACCCCTCCACTTT. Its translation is CASIGDYNSPLHF.

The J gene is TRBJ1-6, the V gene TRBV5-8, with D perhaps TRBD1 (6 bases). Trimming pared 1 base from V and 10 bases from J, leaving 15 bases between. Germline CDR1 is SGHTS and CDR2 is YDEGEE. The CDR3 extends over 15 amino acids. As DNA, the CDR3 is TGTGCCAGCAGCTTGAACAGGGTCAACAGCTCACCCCTCCACTTT. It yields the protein CASSLNRVNSSPLHF.

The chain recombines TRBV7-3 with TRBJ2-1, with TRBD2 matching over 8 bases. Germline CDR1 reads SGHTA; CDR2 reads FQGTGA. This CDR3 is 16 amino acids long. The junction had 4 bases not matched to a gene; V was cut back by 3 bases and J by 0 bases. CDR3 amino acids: CASSFGGGSSYNEQFF. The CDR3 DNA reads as TGTGCCAGCAGCTTCGGCGGGGGGAGCTCCTACAATGAGCAGTTCTTC.

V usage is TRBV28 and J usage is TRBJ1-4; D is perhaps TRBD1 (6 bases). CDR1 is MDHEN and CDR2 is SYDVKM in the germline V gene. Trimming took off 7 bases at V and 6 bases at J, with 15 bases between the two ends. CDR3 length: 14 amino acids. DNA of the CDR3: TGTGCCAGCACCCCTTGGGCAGGGGATGAAAAACTGTTTTTT. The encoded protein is CASTPWAGDEKLFF.

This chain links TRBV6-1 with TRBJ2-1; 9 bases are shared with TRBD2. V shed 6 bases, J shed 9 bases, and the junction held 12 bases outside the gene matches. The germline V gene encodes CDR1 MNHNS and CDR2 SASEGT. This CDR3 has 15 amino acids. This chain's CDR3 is CASSDLAGVIGEQFF. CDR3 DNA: TGTGCCAGCAGCGACTTAGCGGGGGTTATAGGTGAGCAGTTCTTC.

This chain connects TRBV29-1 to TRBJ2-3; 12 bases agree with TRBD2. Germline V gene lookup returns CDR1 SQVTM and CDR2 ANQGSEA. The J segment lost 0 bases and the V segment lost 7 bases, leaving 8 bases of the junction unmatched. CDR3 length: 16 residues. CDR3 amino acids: CSANKLAGGSTDTQYF. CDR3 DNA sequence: TGCAGCGCCAATAAACTAGCGGGGGGAAGCACAGATACGCAGTATTTT.

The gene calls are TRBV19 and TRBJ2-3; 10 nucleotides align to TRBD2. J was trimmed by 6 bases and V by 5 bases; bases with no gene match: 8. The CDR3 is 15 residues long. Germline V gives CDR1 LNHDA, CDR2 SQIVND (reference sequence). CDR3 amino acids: CASSLSGGASDTQYF. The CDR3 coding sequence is TGTGCCAGTAGTCTGAGCGGGGGGGCGTCTGATACGCAGTATTTT.

The CDR3 nucleotides read TGCGCCAGCAGCTTGGGCAGGAACAATGAGCAGTTCTTC. Translation: CASSLGRNNEQFF. The chain carries TRBV5-1 and TRBJ2-1; D gene unclear. CDR1 is SGHRS and CDR2 is YFSETQ in the germline V gene. The CDR3 length is 13 residues. The V end lost 0 bases, the J end lost 5 bases, and 6 bases lay between the germline ends.

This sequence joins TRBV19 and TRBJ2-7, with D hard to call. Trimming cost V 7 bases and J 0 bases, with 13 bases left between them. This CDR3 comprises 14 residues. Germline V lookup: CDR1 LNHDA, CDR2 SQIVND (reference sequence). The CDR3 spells CASKVALSSYEQYF. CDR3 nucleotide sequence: TGTGCCAGTAAAGTTGCCCTGAGCTCCTACGAGCAGTACTTC. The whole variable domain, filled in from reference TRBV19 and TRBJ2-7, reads DGGITQSPKYLFRKEGQNVTLSCEQNLNHDAMYWYRQDPGQGLRLIYYSQIVNDFQKGDIAEGYSVSREKKESFPLTVTSAQKNPTAFYLCASKVALSSYEQYFGPGTRLTVT.

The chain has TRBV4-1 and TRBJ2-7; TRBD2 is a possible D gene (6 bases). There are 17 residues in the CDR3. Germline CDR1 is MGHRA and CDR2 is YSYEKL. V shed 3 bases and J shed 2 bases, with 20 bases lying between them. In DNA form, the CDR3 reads TGCGCCAGCAGCCACCAGGGTTCAGGGACTGTCACCTACGAGCAGTACTTC. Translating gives CASSHQGSGTVTYEQYF.

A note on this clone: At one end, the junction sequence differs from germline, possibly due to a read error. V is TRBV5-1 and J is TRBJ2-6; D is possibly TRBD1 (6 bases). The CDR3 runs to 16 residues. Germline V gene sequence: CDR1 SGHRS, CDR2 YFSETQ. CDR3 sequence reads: CASSLAGASGASVLTF. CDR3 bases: TGCGCCAGCAGCTTGGCAGGGGCCTCTGGGGCCAGCGTCCTGACTTTC.

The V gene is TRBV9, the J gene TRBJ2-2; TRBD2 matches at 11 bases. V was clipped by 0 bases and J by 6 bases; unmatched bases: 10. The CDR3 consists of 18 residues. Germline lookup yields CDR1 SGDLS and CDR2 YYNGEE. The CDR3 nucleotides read TGTGCCAGCAGCGTAGAACTAGCGGGGGACAAAGGTCCCGGGGAGCTGTTTTTT. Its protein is CASSVELAGDKGPGELFF.